This T cell receptor (beta chain) stems from a study of blood T cell repertoires in COVID-19. Overall study: From the United States, Italy and Spain came samples of acute and convalescent COVID-19.

Cohort placement rested on clinical history that participants reported themselves. In the original processing: The assay estimated nucleated cells by amplifying reference gene primers. Using immunoSEQ multiplex PCR, the repertoire was profiled, and TCRdb retains in-frame clones only, with some absent. The V and J calls and clone size were taken over from that table, and D and trimming were inferred from the DNA. The table has hundreds of thousands of clones, roughly nine tenths seen once. The CDR3 totals 19 residues. With 0 bases clipped from V and 7 bases from J, the junction kept 12 bases outside the gene matches. Per the germline V gene, CDR1 is LNHNV and CDR2 is YYDKDF (reference sequence).

Sequenced sample: PBMCs or T cells enriched from blood (not recorded which). The receptor was isolated from a man aged 18 to 29 who had recovered from COVID-19. The chain employs TRBV15 and TRBJ2-1; 13 nucleotides align to TRBD2. In DNA form, the CDR3 reads TGTGCCACCAGCAGAGAGGGACTAGCGGGATTACGTAGTGGGAATGAGCAGTTCTTC. This translates into CATSREGLAGLRSGNEQFF.